This T cell receptor beta chain stems from a study of PD-L1 blockade in urothelial cancer. Study in general: Atezolizumab, begun by patients at some point between 2013 and 2014, was given at 1,200 mg intravenously every 3 weeks. Treatment start was followed by blood analysis at 3 weeks (second dose) and again at 6 weeks. Study-wide results and limits: Pretreatment blood TCR clonality under the median forecast improved survival.

Each PCR had synthetic TCR analog templates added to it as a spike-in. The data were produced by immunoSEQ multiplex PCR, yet TCRdb's version contains in-frame clones alone and is incomplete. The data hold tens of thousands of clones, with approximately 90% observed a single time. Germline V gives CDR1 MGHRA, CDR2 YSYEKL. Trimming cost V 4 bases and J 3 bases, with 15 bases left between them. The CDR3 length is 16 residues. Comments on this clone: Its antigen is undetermined.

This TCR derives from a woman in her 70s with urothelial cancer. The sequencing here drew on PBMCs, taken around atezolizumab (anti-PD-L1) treatment. The rearrangement links TRBV4-1 to TRBJ2-2, with D perhaps matching TRBD1 (6 bases). The CDR3 DNA is TGCGCCAGCAGCCCCCCCGGACAGCTATACACCGGGGAGCTGTTTTTT. Protein sequence: CASSPPGQLYTGELFF.